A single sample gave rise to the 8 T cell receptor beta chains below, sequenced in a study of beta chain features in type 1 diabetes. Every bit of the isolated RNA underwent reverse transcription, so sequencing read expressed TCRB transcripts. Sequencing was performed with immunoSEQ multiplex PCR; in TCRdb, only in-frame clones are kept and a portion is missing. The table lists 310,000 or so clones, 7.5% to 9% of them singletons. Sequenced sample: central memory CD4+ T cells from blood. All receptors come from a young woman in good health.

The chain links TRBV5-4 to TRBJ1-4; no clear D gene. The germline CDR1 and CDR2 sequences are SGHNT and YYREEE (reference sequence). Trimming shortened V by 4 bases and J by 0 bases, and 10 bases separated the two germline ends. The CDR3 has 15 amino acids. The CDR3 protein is CASSRTYATNEKLFF. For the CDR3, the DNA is TGTGCCAGCAGCCGGACTTATGCAACTAATGAAAAACTGTTTTTT.

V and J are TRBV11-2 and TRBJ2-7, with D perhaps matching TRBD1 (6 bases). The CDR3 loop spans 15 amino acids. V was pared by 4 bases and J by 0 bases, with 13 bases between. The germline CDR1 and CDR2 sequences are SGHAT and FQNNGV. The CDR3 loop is CASSWNRESSYEQYF. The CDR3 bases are TGTGCCAGCAGCTGGAACAGGGAGAGCTCCTACGAGCAGTACTTC.

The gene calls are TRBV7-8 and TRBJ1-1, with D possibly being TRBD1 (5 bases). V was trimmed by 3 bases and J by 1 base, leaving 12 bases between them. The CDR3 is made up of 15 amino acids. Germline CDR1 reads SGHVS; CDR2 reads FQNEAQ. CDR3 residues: CASSFLNGGNTEAFF. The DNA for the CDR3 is TGTGCCAGCAGCTTTCTCAACGGGGGGAACACTGAAGCTTTCTTT.

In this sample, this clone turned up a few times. The CDR3 here is CASTQEDTQYF. CDR3 nucleotide sequence: TGTGCCAGCACCCAGGAGGATACGCAGTATTTT. The V and J genes are TRBV2 and TRBJ2-3; D unresolved. Germline CDR1 SNHLY, CDR2 FYNNEI. V was cut by 7 bases and J by 6 bases, with 8 bases left in between. The CDR3 covers 11 residues.

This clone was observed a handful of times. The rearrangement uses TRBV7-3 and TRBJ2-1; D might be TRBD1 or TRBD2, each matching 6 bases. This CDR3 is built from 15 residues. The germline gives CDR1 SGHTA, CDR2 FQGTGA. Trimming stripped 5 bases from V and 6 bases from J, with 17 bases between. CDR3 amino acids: CASSLGGTSSNEQFF. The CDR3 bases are TGTGCCAGCAGCCTAGGGGGGACGAGTAGCAATGAGCAGTTCTTC.

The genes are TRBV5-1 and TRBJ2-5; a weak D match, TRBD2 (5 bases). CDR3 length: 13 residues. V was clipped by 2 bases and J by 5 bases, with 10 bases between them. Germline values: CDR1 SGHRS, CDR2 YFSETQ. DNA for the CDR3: TGCGCCAGCAGCTTAACTAGTACGGAGACCCAGTACTTC. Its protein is CASSLTSTETQYF.

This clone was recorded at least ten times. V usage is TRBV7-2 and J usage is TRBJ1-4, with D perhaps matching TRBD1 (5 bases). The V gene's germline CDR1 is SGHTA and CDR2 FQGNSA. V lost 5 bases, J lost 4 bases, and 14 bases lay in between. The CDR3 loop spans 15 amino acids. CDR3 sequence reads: CASSPQGRVNEKLFF. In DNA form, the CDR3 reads TGTGCCAGCAGCCCCCAGGGAAGGGTTAATGAAAAACTGTTTTTT.

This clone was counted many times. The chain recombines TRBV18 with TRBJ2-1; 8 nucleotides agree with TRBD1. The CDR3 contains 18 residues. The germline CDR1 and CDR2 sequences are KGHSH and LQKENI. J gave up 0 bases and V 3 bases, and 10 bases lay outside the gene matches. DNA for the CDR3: TGTGCCAGCTCACCGTCCTCAGGGGGCGTCGGCTCCTACAATGAGCAGTTCTTC. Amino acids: CASSPSSGGVGSYNEQFF.